Following are 30 T cell receptor beta chains from one sample sequenced in a study of blood T cells in healthy people across ages. Primed by a sample-barcoded 5' primer and a J-beta primer mix, a second PCR proceeded for about 6 to 11 cycles. TCRdb ran MiXCR on the 5' RACE reads and lists one entry per CDR3 protein. The sample shows 650,000 to 1,000,000 distinct CDR3 sequences, 36% of them seen only once. The sequenced material came from blood. These receptors were obtained from a man aged 18-30 years in good health.

V gene TRBV20-1 combines with J gene TRBJ1-5; D is undetermined. This CDR3 has 14 residues. The germline CDR1 and CDR2 sequences are DFQATT and SNEGSKA (reference sequence). Trimming stripped 3 bases from V and 2 bases from J, with 11 bases between. CDR3 bases: TGCAGTGCTAGTTCAGGAGGAGGCAATCAGCCCCAGCATTTT. Amino acid sequence: CSASSGGGNQPQHF.

On this clonotype: This may be a read error: a much more frequent sequence differs by one nucleotide. The chain carries TRBV4-1 and TRBJ2-3; D might be TRBD1 (5 bases). Germline values: CDR1 MGHRA, CDR2 YSYEKL. The V gene lost 1 base and the J gene lost 2 bases, with 13 bases spanning the gap. This CDR3 region has 16 residues. For the CDR3, the DNA is TGCGCCAGCAGCCAAGCGGTGGGGCATGACACAGATACGCAGTATTTT. Encoded protein: CASSQAVGHDTDTQYF.

The J gene is TRBJ2-3, the V gene TRBV7-2; TRBD1 agrees at 7 bases. The CDR3 has 15 residues. Germline trimming cut 3 bases from V and 1 base from J; bases unmatched to any gene: 4. Germline V gives CDR1 SGHTA, CDR2 FQGNSA. CDR3 in DNA: TGTGCCAGCAGCTTCGACAGGGTCCGCACAGATACGCAGTATTTT. The encoded protein is CASSFDRVRTDTQYF.

The chain couples TRBV12-3 or TRBV12-4 to TRBJ1-4; 8 bases agree with TRBD1. This CDR3 has 16 residues. Germline trimming cut 5 bases from V and 7 bases from J; bases unmatched to any gene: 12. The CDR3 DNA sequence: TGTGCCAGCAGTGACTCAAACAGGGGGATTCTTGAAAAACTGTTTTTT. This gives the protein CASSDSNRGILEKLFF.

This clonotype came up a few times. This chain connects TRBV20-1 to TRBJ1-5; maybe TRBD1 (5 bases). V was clipped by 6 bases and J by 2 bases, with 11 bases between them. The CDR3 sequence is 13 residues long. Germline values: CDR1 DFQATT, CDR2 SNEGSKA (reference sequence). The CDR3 nucleotides are TGCAGTGCCAGGGATTCAGGCAATCAGCCCCAGCATTTT. Translation: CSARDSGNQPQHF.

The chain is built from TRBV6-6 and TRBJ1-5, with D possibly TRBD1 on 5 matching bases. Germline CDR1 reads MNHNY; CDR2 reads SVGAGI (reference sequence). The CDR3 covers 15 residues. V lost 6 bases and J 7 bases, leaving 19 bases between the germline ends. Here the CDR3 DNA reads TGTGCCAGCAGCCCCGGGACTGCTTTTTCACAGCCCCAGCATTTT. It codes for CASSPGTAFSQPQHF.

This clonotype turned up a few times. CDR3 protein: CASSLLAGASTDTQYF. Here the CDR3 DNA reads TGTGCCAGCAGTCTCTTAGCGGGGGCTAGCACAGATACGCAGTATTTT. This sequence joins TRBV27 and TRBJ2-3, with 9 bases identical to TRBD2. V gave up 5 bases and J gave up 0 bases; unmatched junction bases: 6. The CDR3 length is 16 residues. From germline, CDR1 is MNHEY and CDR2 SMNVEV (reference sequence).

The chain links TRBV7-9 to TRBJ2-1; D unclear. V lost 2 bases and J lost 6, with 11 bases in between. The V gene's germline CDR1 is SEHNR and CDR2 FQNEAQ (reference sequence). The CDR3 runs to 14 residues. The CDR3 region is CASSLTLRANEQFF. Written as DNA, the CDR3 is TGTGCCAGCAGCTTAACCCTACGGGCCAATGAGCAGTTCTTC.

This clonotype was counted a few times. This chain connects TRBV5-1 to TRBJ2-3; weak D call: TRBD2 (6 bases). With 0 bases removed from V and 0 bases from J, the gap between germline ends came to 11 bases. CDR1 is SGHRS and CDR2 is YFSETQ in the germline V gene. The CDR3 loop spans 16 amino acids. Here the CDR3 reads CASSLVDGTSTDTQYF. The CDR3 DNA reads TGCGCCAGCAGCTTGGTTGACGGGACTAGCACAGATACGCAGTATTTT.

In the case of this clonotype: This may stem from a read error, because a much larger clone lies one nucleotide away. This CDR3 is CASSSVTTSGAYNEQFF. Here the CDR3 DNA reads TGTGCCAGCAGCTCGGTGACCACTAGCGGGGCCTACAATGAGCAGTTCTTC. The genes are TRBV4-2 and TRBJ2-1, with 10 positions matching TRBD2. CDR1 and CDR2 (germline): LGHNA, YNFKEQ. The CDR3 sequence is 17 residues long. After removal of 5 bases from V and 2 bases from J, the junction contained 9 bases not matched to a gene.

With respect to this clonotype: A much larger clone differs by one base, so this may be a read error. The chain recombines TRBV7-8 with TRBJ2-7; tentative D call: TRBD2 (6 bases). CDR1 SGHVS and CDR2 FQNEAQ come from the germline V gene. CDR3 size: 13 residues. This chain's CDR3 is CTSSPSGVYEQYF. The CDR3 DNA reads as TGTACCAGCAGCCCCTCGGGGGTCTACGAGCAGTACTTC. The full variable domain, in which reference TRBV7-8 and TRBJ2-7 provide the parts outside the CDR3, is GAGVSQSPRYKVAKRGQDVALRCDPISGHVSLFWYQQALGQGPEFLTYFQNEAQLDKSGLPSDRFFAERPEGSVSTLKIQRTQQEDSAVYLCTSSPSGVYEQYFGPGTRLTVT.

The V call is TRBV12-3 or TRBV12-4, the J call TRBJ2-7, with D perhaps matching TRBD1 (6 bases). V was clipped by 5 bases and J by 1 base, with 9 bases between them. CDR3 length: 13 residues. CDR3 nucleotides: TGTGCCAGCAGTGGGGACATTTCCTACGAGCAGTACTTC. This encodes CASSGDISYEQYF.

The CDR3 reads CASSEFWSGGADTQYF. The CDR3 DNA reads as TGTGCCAGCAGTGAATTTTGGTCAGGGGGGGCAGATACGCAGTATTTT. V and J are TRBV25-1 and TRBJ2-3; D tentatively fits TRBD1 or TRBD2 (7 bases each). The V end was cut by 1 base, the J end by 4 bases, with 15 bases between. This CDR3 is 16 amino acids long. Germline-derived CDR1 and CDR2 are MGHDK and SYGVNS.

This clonotype has just a few counts. J is TRBJ2-7 and V is TRBV7-8; D is possibly TRBD1 (6 bases). This CDR3 region has 14 residues. The germline gives CDR1 SGHVS, CDR2 FQNEAQ. Trimming removed 1 base from V and 2 bases from J, with 9 bases in between. CDR3 nucleotides: TGTGCCAGCAGCTTAGAGCAGGGGACCTACGAGCAGTACTTC. As protein: CASSLEQGTYEQYF.

This clonotype has ten or more counts. V gene TRBV7-2 combines with J gene TRBJ2-3; tentative D call: TRBD1 (5 bases). Deletions cut 5 bases from V and 5 bases from J, with 11 bases between. CDR1 and CDR2 from the germline V gene are SGHTA and FQGNSA. The CDR3 loop spans 13 amino acids. The CDR3 here is CASSPTDRDTQYF. The CDR3 bases are TGTGCCAGCAGCCCCACAGACAGAGATACGCAGTATTTT.

Worth noting for this clonotype: Given a much more abundant clone one base away, this may be a read error. The genes are TRBV15 and TRBJ1-5; D call uncertain. Germline values: CDR1 LNHNV, CDR2 YYDKDF (reference sequence). CDR3 length: 16 amino acids. CDR3 nucleotides: TGTGCCACCGCACCGAGGCCTGATCGGCGCAATCGGCCCCAGCATTTT. It yields the protein CATAPRPDRRNRPQHF.

The chain links TRBV5-1 to TRBJ1-5, with 8 bases lining up with TRBD1. V shed 3 bases and J 5 bases; nucleotides not matched to a gene: 16. Germline CDR1 and CDR2: SGHRS and YFSETQ. This CDR3 comprises 18 residues. The CDR3 DNA is TGCGCCAGCAGCTGGGGGACCCCGGACAGGGAAGAAGATCAGCCCCAGCATTTT. The encoded protein is CASSWGTPDREEDQPQHF.

About this clonotype itself: A much larger clonotype is one base distant, so this may be a read error. The chain joins TRBV14 to TRBJ1-2, with D perhaps TRBD1 (5 bases). The length of the CDR3 is 16 residues. Looked up from germline, CDR1 is SGHDN and CDR2 is FVKESK. Trimming removed 0 bases at V and 3 bases at J, with 14 bases between. CDR3 bases: TGTGCCAGCAGCCAAGATACCCGTAAGGGGTACTATGGCTACACCTTC. Its protein is CASSQDTRKGYYGYTF.

To note about this clonotype: A read error may be the cause here, since a much bigger clone is one base away. The chain joins TRBV7-3 to TRBJ2-5, with unresolved D. There are 13 residues in the CDR3. Germline V gives CDR1 SGHTA, CDR2 FQGTGA. The germline V and J ends were trimmed by 5 bases and 5 bases, with 12 bases remaining between them. In nucleotides, the CDR3 is TGTGCCAGCAGCGTCGGCCCAGATGAGACCCAGTACTTC. Translation: CASSVGPDETQYF. The variable domain in full, with the rest retrieved from reference TRBV7-3 and TRBJ2-5, is GAGVSQTPSNKVTEKGKYVELRCDPISGHTALYWYRQSLGQGPEFLIYFQGTGAADDSGLPNDRFFAVRPEGSVSTLKIQRTERGDSAVYLCASSVGPDETQYFGPGTRLLVL.

CDR3 DNA: TGCAGTGCTAGAGATTCAGGGAGAGTACAAGAGACCCAGTACTTC. It is translated as CSARDSGRVQETQYF. The V call is TRBV20-1, the J call TRBJ2-5, with D perhaps matching TRBD1 or TRBD2 (5 bases each). Germline V gene data show CDR1 as DFQATT and CDR2 as SNEGSKA (reference sequence). The CDR3 runs to 15 residues. V was cut by 0 bases and J by 2 bases, with 13 bases left in between.

The chain employs TRBV20-1 and TRBJ1-5, with 7 bases that match TRBD1. The CDR3 is made up of 16 amino acids. Looked up from germline, CDR1 is DFQATT and CDR2 is SNEGSKA (reference sequence). V gave up 0 bases and J gave up 1 base; unmatched junction bases: 6. In DNA form, the CDR3 reads TGCAGTGCTAGAGATGCGGACAGGATAAGCAATCAGCCCCAGCATTTT. The encoded protein is CSARDADRISNQPQHF.

The chain is built from TRBV6-2 or TRBV6-3 and TRBJ2-1, with D perhaps matching TRBD1 or TRBD2 (5 bases each). V was cut by 8 bases and J by 10 bases, with 21 bases left in between. The CDR3 extends over 14 amino acids. Germline lookup yields CDR1 MNHEY and CDR2 SVGEGT. The CDR3 is CASFDGGPVEEQFF. For the CDR3, the DNA is TGTGCCAGCTTCGATGGGGGTCCCGTTGAGGAGCAGTTCTTC.

The chain links TRBV5-6 to TRBJ1-1, with a possible D match to TRBD1 (5 bases). V lost 1 base and J lost 7, with 20 bases in between. The CDR3 runs 16 residues. Germline lookup yields CDR1 SGHDT and CDR2 YYEEEE. CDR3 region: CASSLRFSRDEDEAFF. CDR3 DNA: TGTGCCAGCAGCTTGAGGTTTAGCAGGGACGAGGATGAAGCTTTCTTT.

This clonotype was observed at least ten times. The gene calls are TRBV28 and TRBJ2-7; D possibly corresponds to TRBD1 (6 bases). The CDR3 covers 15 residues. The germline CDR1 and CDR2 sequences are MDHEN and SYDVKM. Trimming shortened V by 5 bases and J by 1 base, and 15 bases separated the two germline ends. The CDR3 DNA reads as TGTGCCAGCAGTACGACAGGCTCGTGGTCCTACGAGCAGTACTTC. The encoded protein is CASSTTGSWSYEQYF.

This clonotype was counted only a few times. The V gene is TRBV3-1, the J gene TRBJ2-1; 9 nucleotides align to TRBD1. Losses at the gene ends were 4 bases for V and 9 bases for J; bases not matched to a gene: 10. The CDR3 length is 15 residues. CDR1 and CDR2 from the germline V gene are LGHDT and YNNKEL (reference sequence). CDR3 protein: CASSLSIGTGLEQFF. Written as DNA, the CDR3 is TGTGCCAGCAGCCTCTCTATCGGGACAGGGCTTGAGCAGTTCTTC.

The table lists this clonotype with a few counts. This chain uses TRBV7-6 with TRBJ2-3; D could derive from TRBD1 or TRBD2 (6 bases each). The CDR3 runs 16 residues. CDR1 SGHVS and CDR2 FNYEAQ come from the germline V gene. Trimming left V 1 base short and J 0 bases short, with 11 bases between. The CDR3: CASSLVGGQSTDTQYF. CDR3 in DNA: TGTGCCAGCAGCTTAGTGGGGGGCCAGAGCACAGATACGCAGTATTTT. Based on the CDR3 plus reference TRBV7-6 and TRBJ2-3, the full variable domain is GAGVSQSPRYKVTKRGQDVALRCDPISGHVSLYWYRQALGQGPEFLTYFNYEAQQDKSGLPNDRFSAERPEGSISTLTIQRTEQRDSAMYRCASSLVGGQSTDTQYFGPGTRLTVL.

In regard to this clonotype: At one end, the junction sequence differs from germline, possibly due to a read error. V is TRBV25-1 and J is TRBJ1-6; D might be TRBD1 (6 bases). The CDR3 is 17 residues long. Germline CDR1 and CDR2: MGHDK and SYGVNS. CDR3 amino acids: CASGELGGAKSDSPLHF. Here the CDR3 DNA reads TGTGCCAGCGGTGAATTAGGGGGGGCGAAATCCGATTCACCCCTCCACTTT.

The chain employs TRBV6-2 or TRBV6-3 and TRBJ2-2, with D uncertain. The V gene's germline CDR1 is MNHEY and CDR2 SVGEGT. With 3 bases removed from V and 4 bases from J, the gap between germline ends came to 6 bases. This CDR3 comprises 13 residues. The CDR3 spells CASSYAATGELFF. The CDR3 DNA reads as TGTGCCAGCAGTTATGCAGCCACCGGGGAGCTGTTTTTT.

This chain uses TRBV20-1 with TRBJ2-3; D uncertain. Trimming stripped 5 bases from V and 3 bases from J, with 12 bases between. The CDR3 totals 13 residues. Germline V gene sequence: CDR1 DFQATT, CDR2 SNEGSKA (reference sequence). The CDR3 DNA reads TGCAGTGCTGTATCCCCCGGGACAGATACGCAGTATTTT. Translation: CSAVSPGTDTQYF.

This clonotype was observed a handful of times. In DNA form, the CDR3 reads TGTGCCAGCAGCCCTACTACGGGGGGGTTTACCTACGAGCAGTACTTC. Translation: CASSPTTGGFTYEQYF. The chain links TRBV7-8 to TRBJ2-7; TRBD2 aligns across 8 bases. Germline assignment: CDR1 SGHVS and CDR2 FQNEAQ. The CDR3 loop spans 16 amino acids. V was clipped by 5 bases and J by 2 bases; unmatched bases: 11.